The 32 T cell receptor beta chains reported below all come from one sample, sequenced in a study of graft-versus-host responses after intestinal transplantation. No antigen has been identified for these receptors. The repertoire was sequenced with immunoSEQ multiplex PCR; TCRdb's copy has only in-frame clones and lacks some. The sample lists more than 25,000 clones; 82% were seen once. The sequencing used unstimulated CD4+ T cells sorted from spleen or lymph node cells, collected before intestinal transplant. These receptors all stem from a human donor who received an intestinal transplant.

The chain carries TRBV19 and TRBJ2-5; weak D call: TRBD2 (6 bases). Trimming took 3 bases from V and 4 from J, leaving 12 bases between them. The germline V gene has CDR1 LNHDA and CDR2 SQIVND (reference sequence). The CDR3 runs to 14 residues. CDR3 residues: CASSMGLLGETQYF. In DNA form, the CDR3 reads TGTGCCAGTAGTATGGGACTCCTGGGAGAGACCCAGTACTTC.

J is TRBJ1-1 and V is TRBV6-5; no definite D call. CDR1 is MNHEY and CDR2 is SVGAGI in the germline V gene. V gave up 6 bases and J gave up 1 base, with 9 bases separating them. The CDR3 extends over 13 amino acids. The CDR3, as DNA: TGTGCCAGCAGCTCAAGGGAGAACACTGAAGCTTTCTTT. Translation: CASSSRENTEAFF.

The V and J genes are TRBV6-4 and TRBJ2-7, with D perhaps matching TRBD2 (6 bases). V lost 4 bases to trimming and J lost 3 bases, with 22 bases between them. Germline V CDR1 and CDR2: MRHNA, SNTAGT. The CDR3 runs 17 residues. In DNA, the CDR3 is TGTGCCAGCAGTGGCAAGCGGAGTGAGCGGGCGCTCTACGAGCAGTACTTC. It specifies CASSGKRSERALYEQYF.

The chain is built from TRBV4-1 and TRBJ1-3, with D maybe TRBD1 (6 bases). Trimming took off 3 bases at V and 4 bases at J, with 16 bases between the two ends. Germline V CDR1 and CDR2: MGHRA, YSYEKL. This CDR3 has 16 amino acids. Here the CDR3 reads CASSQLITGYGNTIYF. CDR3 in DNA: TGCGCCAGCAGCCAGCTAATAACAGGGTACGGAAACACCATATATTTT.

In its sample, this clone was seen once. The genes are TRBV2 and TRBJ2-3, with a tentative D call TRBD2 (6 bases). From germline, CDR1 is SNHLY and CDR2 FYNNEI. The V and J ends lost 7 bases and 0 bases respectively, with 14 bases between them. This CDR3 is 15 amino acids long. CDR3 loop: CASKQGGASTDTQYF. CDR3 DNA sequence: TGTGCCAGCAAGCAGGGAGGCGCTAGCACAGATACGCAGTATTTT.

CDR3 sequence (DNA): TGTGCCAGCAGCCAAGGCTGGGGTAGCGGGAGTTTCAATGAGCAGTTCTTC. Protein: CASSQGWGSGSFNEQFF. The V and J genes are TRBV14 and TRBJ2-1, with 9 positions matching TRBD2. The CDR3 loop spans 17 amino acids. Germline assignment: CDR1 SGHDN and CDR2 FVKESK. Germline trimming cut 1 base from V and 6 bases from J; bases unmatched to any gene: 10.

The chain is built from TRBV7-6 and TRBJ1-3; perhaps TRBD1 as D (5 bases). The V end was cut by 5 bases, the J end by 0 bases, with 11 bases between. The CDR3 length is 15 residues. Germline CDR1 SGHVS, CDR2 FNYEAQ. The CDR3 reads CASSPGGYSGNTIYF. CDR3 nucleotides: TGTGCCAGCAGCCCCGGGGGGTACTCTGGAAACACCATATATTTT.

The V call is TRBV6-5, the J call TRBJ1-2, with 8 bases fitting TRBD1. The CDR3 consists of 15 residues. With V trimmed by 5 bases and J by 8 bases, 13 bases remained unmatched. Germline-derived CDR1 and CDR2 are MNHEY and SVGAGI. The CDR3 nucleotides are TGTGCCAGCAGTAACGCAATCAGGGGGCCGGGGGGCTACACCTTC. Translated, it gives CASSNAIRGPGGYTF.

The CDR3 nucleotides read TGTGCCAGTAGTATAGCCGTTCCGGGACTAGCAAAAGATACGCAGTATTTT. It is translated as CASSIAVPGLAKDTQYF. The chain has TRBV19 and TRBJ2-3; 9 bases align to TRBD2. The trim removed 1 base at V and 5 bases at J, leaving 10 bases unmatched. The CDR3 contains 17 residues. Germline CDR1 is LNHDA and CDR2 is SQIVND (reference sequence).

The V call is TRBV5-4, the J call TRBJ2-5, with 8 bases aligning to TRBD1. CDR1 and CDR2 from the germline V gene are SGHNT and YYREEE (reference sequence). V shed 4 bases, J shed 5 bases, and the junction held 4 bases outside the gene matches. The CDR3 covers 13 residues. The CDR3 protein is CASSLTGGETQYF. Written as DNA, the CDR3 is TGTGCCAGCAGCCTCACAGGGGGGGAGACCCAGTACTTC.

This chain connects TRBV5-1 to TRBJ2-1; 11 nucleotides align to TRBD2. Germline V gene sequence: CDR1 SGHRS, CDR2 YFSETQ. CDR3 length equals 16 residues. The V gene end was trimmed by 4 bases and the J gene end by 3 bases; junction bases not matched to a gene: 6. CDR3 nucleotide sequence: TGCGCCAGCAGCAAAAATCTAGCGGGGGGCTACAATGAGCAGTTCTTC. Translation gives CASSKNLAGGYNEQFF. The variable domain in full, with the rest retrieved from reference TRBV5-1 and TRBJ2-1, is KAGVTQTPRYLIKTRGQQVTLSCSPISGHRSVSWYQQTPGQGLQFLFEYFSETQRNKGNFPGRFSGRQFSNSRSEMNVSTLELGDSALYLCASSKNLAGGYNEQFFGPGTRLTVL.

The chain employs TRBV6-1 and TRBJ1-5, with a weak D call TRBD1 (6 bases). V was shortened by 2 bases and J by 3 bases, with 14 bases between the two germline ends. The CDR3 has 16 amino acids. The germline CDR1 and CDR2 sequences are MNHNS and SASEGT. The CDR3 DNA is TGTGCCAGCAGTGAAAGGGGAACAGGGATCAATCAGCCCCAGCATTTT. It specifies CASSERGTGINQPQHF.

This clone was counted once. The chain recombines TRBV20-1 with TRBJ2-1, with 8 nucleotides matching TRBD1. The CDR3 totals 11 residues. The germline V gene has CDR1 DFQATT and CDR2 SNEGSKA (reference sequence). The V gene end was trimmed by 7 bases and the J gene end by 8 bases; junction bases not matched to a gene: 4. The DNA of the CDR3 is TGCAGTGTTCCACAGGGGGATGAGCAGTTCTTC. Translated, it gives CSVPQGDEQFF.

The genes are TRBV9 and TRBJ2-6; possibly TRBD1 for D (5 bases). With 0 bases removed from V and 0 bases from J, the gap between germline ends came to 16 bases. Germline CDR1 and CDR2: SGDLS and YYNGEE. This CDR3 contains 19 residues. The CDR3 is CASSVASPRTPSGANVLTF. CDR3 nucleotide sequence: TGTGCCAGCAGCGTAGCTAGTCCCCGGACACCCTCTGGGGCCAACGTCCTGACTTTC.

This clone appeared a few times. The rearrangement links TRBV29-1 to TRBJ2-5; 10 bases fit TRBD2. This CDR3 spans 15 amino acids. V dropped 3 bases and J dropped 5; count of bases not matched to a gene: 9. Per the germline V gene, CDR1 is SQVTM and CDR2 is ANQGSEA. The CDR3 coding sequence is TGCAGCGTTGAGCGGGCAGCGGGAGGGGCGGAGACCCAGTACTTC. Translated, it gives CSVERAAGGAETQYF.

This clone has only a few counts. This chain joins TRBV11-2 and TRBJ2-7; D remains unclear. Between the trimmed V and J ends, which lost 4 bases and 0 bases, there was a span of 16 bases. Germline V gives CDR1 SGHAT, CDR2 FQNNGV. The length of the CDR3 is 16 residues. CDR3 in DNA: TGTGCCAGCAGCTCGGTTCTCGATGGAATCTCCTACGAGCAGTACTTC. Amino acid sequence: CASSSVLDGISYEQYF.

This chain uses TRBV19 with TRBJ1-6; possibly TRBD1 for D (6 bases). CDR3 length equals 18 residues. Germline V CDR1 and CDR2: LNHDA, SQIVND (reference sequence). The V and J ends lost 3 bases and 3 bases respectively, with 18 bases between them. CDR3 protein: CASSISLLQGNYNSPLHF. The CDR3 nucleotides are TGTGCCAGTAGTATCTCTTTACTCCAGGGGAACTATAATTCACCCCTCCACTTT.

V is TRBV11-2 and J is TRBJ1-1; D ambiguous. Germline V lookup: CDR1 SGHAT, CDR2 FQNNGV. CDR3 length: 15 amino acids. The V and J ends lost 6 bases and 1 base respectively, with 15 bases between them. For the CDR3, the DNA is TGTGCCAGCAGTTCCTATTGGGGAAAGAACACTGAAGCTTTCTTT. It yields the protein CASSSYWGKNTEAFF.

The rearrangement joins TRBV7-3 to TRBJ2-3; D perhaps matches TRBD2 (6 bases). V gave up 1 base and J gave up 1 base, with 9 bases separating them. The CDR3 runs to 15 residues. Germline loops: CDR1 SGHTA, CDR2 FQGTGA. The CDR3 loop is CASSLRGLGTDTQYF. The CDR3 DNA sequence: TGTGCCAGCAGCTTAAGGGGACTCGGCACAGATACGCAGTATTTT.

The rearrangement uses TRBV6-5 and TRBJ1-2, with D maybe TRBD1 (6 bases). The CDR3 has 15 residues. The germline gives CDR1 MNHEY, CDR2 SVGAGI. V dropped 2 bases and J dropped 8 bases, with 18 bases sitting between them. The CDR3 here is CASSYVVGGGEGYTF. For the CDR3, the DNA is TGTGCCAGCAGTTACGTCGTGGGGGGCGGAGAGGGCTACACCTTC.

The J gene is TRBJ2-3, the V gene TRBV7-6; unclear D gene. Trimming removed 1 base from V and 4 bases from J, with 6 bases in between. The V gene's germline CDR1 is SGHVS and CDR2 FNYEAQ. CDR3 length: 13 residues. The DNA for the CDR3 is TGTGCCAGCAGCTTAGAAGTCGCAGATACGCAGTATTTT. This sequence encodes CASSLEVADTQYF.

The genes are TRBV2 and TRBJ1-2; 8 bases are a match to TRBD1. The CDR3 consists of 13 residues. With 4 bases clipped from V and 2 bases from J, the junction kept 0 bases outside the gene matches. The germline CDR1 and CDR2 sequences are SNHLY and FYNNEI. CDR3: CASSGQGNYGYTF. In DNA form, the CDR3 reads TGTGCCAGCAGTGGACAGGGGAACTATGGCTACACCTTC.

V and J are TRBV5-1 and TRBJ1-6; D remains ambiguous. Germline assignment: CDR1 SGHRS and CDR2 YFSETQ. The CDR3 is 13 amino acids. The V end lost 4 bases, the J end lost 7 bases, and 9 bases lay between the germline ends. The CDR3 sequence: CASSPSGNSPLHF. In nucleotides, the CDR3 is TGCGCCAGCAGCCCATCGGGGAATTCACCCCTCCACTTT.

This sequence joins TRBV7-6 and TRBJ2-5, with D uncertain. Trimming removed 5 bases at V and 5 bases at J, with 12 bases between. Germline CDR1 and CDR2: SGHVS and FNYEAQ. The CDR3 runs to 13 residues. This CDR3 reads CASSQQLQETQYF. CDR3 nucleotides: TGTGCCAGCAGCCAACAACTACAGGAGACCCAGTACTTC.

The chain combines TRBV6-6 with TRBJ2-5, with TRBD2 identical over 9 bases. Germline CDR1 MNHNY, CDR2 SVGAGI (reference sequence). The CDR3 extends over 15 amino acids. V shed 6 bases and J 5 bases; nucleotides not matched to a gene: 10. This CDR3 is CASRWTSDMWETQYF. The CDR3 region has the DNA TGTGCCAGCAGGTGGACTAGCGATATGTGGGAGACCCAGTACTTC.

The rearrangement uses TRBV6-5 and TRBJ2-7; no clear D gene. The CDR3 totals 11 residues. Germline lookup yields CDR1 MNHEY and CDR2 SVGAGI. The germline V and J ends were trimmed by 5 bases and 7 bases, with 9 bases remaining between them. This CDR3 reads CASSEPWEQYF. The CDR3, as DNA: TGTGCCAGCAGTGAACCGTGGGAGCAGTACTTC.

This chain connects TRBV7-2 to TRBJ1-1; D not certain. Trimming took 1 base from V and 5 from J, leaving 8 bases between them. The germline V gene has CDR1 SGHTA and CDR2 FQGNSA. CDR3 length: 13 amino acids. The CDR3 loop reads CASSLVRGTEAFF. The CDR3 nucleotides read TGTGCCAGCAGCTTAGTCCGGGGTACTGAAGCTTTCTTT.

The chain joins TRBV18 to TRBJ1-5, with D perhaps TRBD1 (5 bases). CDR1 KGHSH and CDR2 LQKENI come from the germline V gene. The CDR3 sequence is 13 residues long. V lost 4 bases and J 4 bases, leaving 8 bases between the germline ends. DNA for the CDR3: TGTGCCAGCTCACAGCAGGGTAATCAGCCCCAGCATTTT. Amino acids: CASSQQGNQPQHF. Variable domain in full (rest from reference TRBV18 and TRBJ1-5): NAGVMQNPRHLVRRRGQEARLRCSPMKGHSHVYWYRQLPEEGLKFMVYLQKENIIDESGMPKERFSAEFPKEGPSILRIQQVVRGDSAAYFCASSQQGNQPQHFGDGTRLSIL.

This clone was recorded once. V and J are TRBV5-1 and TRBJ2-7; tentatively, D is TRBD2 (5 bases). The CDR3 loop spans 14 amino acids. In germline, CDR1 is SGHRS, CDR2 YFSETQ. The V and J ends lost 2 bases and 0 bases respectively, with 9 bases between them. CDR3 DNA: TGCGCCAGCAGCTTCCGAGGGATCTCCTACGAGCAGTACTTC. Translating it yields CASSFRGISYEQYF.

The CDR3 DNA is TGTGCCAGCAGCCAGGACAGGGTCTCTGGAAACACCATATATTTT. Protein sequence: CASSQDRVSGNTIYF. The V gene is TRBV7-3, the J gene TRBJ1-3; 8 nucleotides match TRBD1. After removal of 5 bases from V and 0 bases from J, the junction contained 3 bases not matched to a gene. CDR1 and CDR2 from the germline V gene are SGHTA and FQGTGA. The CDR3 is made up of 15 amino acids.

This clone was seen a few times. V usage is TRBV12-2 and J usage is TRBJ2-7. TRBV12-2 is shown as a pseudogene. The CDR3 covers 14 residues. The DNA for the CDR3 is TGTGCAAGTCGCTTAGCCGGGCAGACCTACGAGCAGTACTTC. This codes for CASRLAGQTYEQYF.

J is TRBJ2-7 and V is TRBV5-1; 10 bases are a match to TRBD1. V shed 4 bases and J 4 bases; nucleotides not matched to a gene: 23. Germline CDR1 reads SGHRS; CDR2 reads YFSETQ. The length of the CDR3 is 20 residues. The CDR3 DNA sequence: TGCGCCAGCAGCCCCCTTCGCCGGGACAGGGGCGGGGAGAGCGGGTACGAGCAGTACTTC. It codes for CASSPLRRDRGGESGYEQYF.